This TCR beta chain was observed in a study of CD8 T cells in ankylosing spondylitis. The junction had 3 bases not matched to a gene; V was cut back by 4 bases and J by 2 bases. Germline V gene sequence: CDR1 LNHNV, CDR2 YYDKDF (reference sequence). The CDR3 has 16 amino acids. General study points: Researchers reportedly found disease-linked clones significantly enriched in matched ankylosing spondylitis synovial fluid. Apparently characteristic of ankylosing spondylitis blood was a TCR beta motif (eight highly homologous variants).

TCRdb used MiXCR to reprocess the 5' RACE reads, holding one entry per CDR3 protein. The sample lists fewer than 35,000 distinct CDR3 sequences, under 40% occurring once. This clonotype was found many times. Its antigen is undetermined. The J gene is TRBJ2-3, the V gene TRBV15; 13 bases map to TRBD2. The TCR was taken from a male donor with ankylosing spondylitis. Material for sequencing was synovial fluid, either unsorted or a sorted T cell fraction (not recorded which). In nucleotides, the CDR3 is TGTGCCACCAGCAAGGGACTAGCGGGACCCACAGATACGCAGTATTTT. This sequence encodes CATSKGLAGPTDTQYF.